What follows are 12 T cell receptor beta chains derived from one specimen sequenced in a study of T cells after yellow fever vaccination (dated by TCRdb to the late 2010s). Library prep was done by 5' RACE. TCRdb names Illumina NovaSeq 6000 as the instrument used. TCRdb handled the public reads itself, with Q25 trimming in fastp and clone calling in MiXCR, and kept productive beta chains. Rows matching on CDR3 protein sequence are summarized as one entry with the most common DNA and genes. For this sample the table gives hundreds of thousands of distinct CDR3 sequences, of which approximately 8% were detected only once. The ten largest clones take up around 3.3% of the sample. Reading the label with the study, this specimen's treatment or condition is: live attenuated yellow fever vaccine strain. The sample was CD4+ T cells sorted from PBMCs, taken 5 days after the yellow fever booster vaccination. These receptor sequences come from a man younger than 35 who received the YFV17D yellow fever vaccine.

CDR3 coding DNA: TGTGCCAGCACGCGGGACACCAACTACGAGCAGTACTTC. Translation gives CASTRDTNYEQYF. V and J are TRBV2 and TRBJ2-7; D may correspond to TRBD1 or TRBD2 (6 bases each). With 7 bases removed from V and 3 bases from J, the gap between germline ends came to 13 bases. CDR1 SNHLY and CDR2 FYNNEI come from the germline V gene. The CDR3 length is 13 residues. The entire variable domain, with the rest obtained from reference TRBV2 and TRBJ2-7, is as follows: EPEVTQTPSHQVTQMGQEVILRCVPISNHLYFYWYRQILGQKVEFLVSFYNNEISEKSEIFDDQFSVERPDGSNFTLKIRSTKLEDSAMYFCASTRDTNYEQYFGPGTRLTVT.

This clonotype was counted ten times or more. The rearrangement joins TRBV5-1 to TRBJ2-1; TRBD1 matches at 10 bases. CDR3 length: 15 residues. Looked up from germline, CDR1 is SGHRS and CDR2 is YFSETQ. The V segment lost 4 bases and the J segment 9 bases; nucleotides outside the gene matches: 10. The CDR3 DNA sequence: TGCGCCAGCAGCCCTGGGACAGGGGATTTGGGTGAGCAGTTCTTC. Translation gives CASSPGTGDLGEQFF.

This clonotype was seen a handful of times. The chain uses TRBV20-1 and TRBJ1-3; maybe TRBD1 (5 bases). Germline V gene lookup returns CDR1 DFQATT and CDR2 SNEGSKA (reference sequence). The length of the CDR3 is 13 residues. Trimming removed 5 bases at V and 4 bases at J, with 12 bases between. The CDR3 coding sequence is TGCAGTGCTCGGGGCACATCCGGAAACACCATATATTTT. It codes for CSARGTSGNTIYF.

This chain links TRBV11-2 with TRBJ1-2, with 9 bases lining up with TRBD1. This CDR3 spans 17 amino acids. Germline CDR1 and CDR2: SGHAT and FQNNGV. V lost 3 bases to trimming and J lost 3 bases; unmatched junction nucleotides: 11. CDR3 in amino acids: CASSFRTGGGLDYGYTF. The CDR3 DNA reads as TGTGCCAGCAGCTTTCGAACAGGGGGCGGATTGGACTATGGCTACACCTTC.

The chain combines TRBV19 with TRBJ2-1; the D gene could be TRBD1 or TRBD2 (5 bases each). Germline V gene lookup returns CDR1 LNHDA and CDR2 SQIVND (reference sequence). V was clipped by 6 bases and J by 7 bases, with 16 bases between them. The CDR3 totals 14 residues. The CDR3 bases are TGTGCCAGTAGGAGGGAAGCCTACAGGAATGAGCAGTTCTTC. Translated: CASRREAYRNEQFF.

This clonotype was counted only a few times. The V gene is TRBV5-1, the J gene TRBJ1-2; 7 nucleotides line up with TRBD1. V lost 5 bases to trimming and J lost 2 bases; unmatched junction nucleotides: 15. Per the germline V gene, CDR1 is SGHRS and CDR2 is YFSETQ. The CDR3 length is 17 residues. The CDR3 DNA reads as TGCGCCAGCAGACCCGGGGTGAGGGGGCTGCTGAACTATGGCTACACCTTC. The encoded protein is CASRPGVRGLLNYGYTF.

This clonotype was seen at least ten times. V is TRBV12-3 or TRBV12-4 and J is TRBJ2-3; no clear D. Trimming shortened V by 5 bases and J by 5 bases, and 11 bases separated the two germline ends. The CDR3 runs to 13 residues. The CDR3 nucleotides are TGTGCCAGCAGTCTATTGAGAAGAGATACGCAGTATTTT. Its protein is CASSLLRRDTQYF.

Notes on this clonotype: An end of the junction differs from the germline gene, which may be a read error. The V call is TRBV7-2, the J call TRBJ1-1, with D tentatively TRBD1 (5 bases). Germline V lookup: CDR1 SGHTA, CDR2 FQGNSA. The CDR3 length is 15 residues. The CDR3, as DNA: TGTGCCAGCACCTTATATCGGGACTGGGGCACTGAAGCTTTCTTT. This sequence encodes CASTLYRDWGTEAFF.

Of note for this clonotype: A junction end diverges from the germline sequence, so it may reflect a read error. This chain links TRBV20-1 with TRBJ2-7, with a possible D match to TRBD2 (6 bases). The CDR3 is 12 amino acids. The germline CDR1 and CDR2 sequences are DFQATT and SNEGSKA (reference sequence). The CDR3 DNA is TGCAGTGCTAGAGATCGTGGGGGGACCTGTTGCTTC. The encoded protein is CSARDRGGTCCF.

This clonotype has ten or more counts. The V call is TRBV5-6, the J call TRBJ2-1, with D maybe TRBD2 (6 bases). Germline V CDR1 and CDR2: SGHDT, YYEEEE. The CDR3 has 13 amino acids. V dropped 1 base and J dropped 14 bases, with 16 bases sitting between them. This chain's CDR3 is CASSLTSSGGKFF. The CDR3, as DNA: TGTGCCAGCAGCTTGACTAGCTCTGGCGGGAAGTTCTTC.

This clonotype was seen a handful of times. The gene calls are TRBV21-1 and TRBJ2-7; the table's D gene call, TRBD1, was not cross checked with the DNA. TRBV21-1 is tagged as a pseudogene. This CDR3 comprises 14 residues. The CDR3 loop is CASSATGTGGEQYV. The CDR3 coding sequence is TGTGCCAGCAGCGCTACCGGGACAGGGGGCGAGCAGTACGTC.

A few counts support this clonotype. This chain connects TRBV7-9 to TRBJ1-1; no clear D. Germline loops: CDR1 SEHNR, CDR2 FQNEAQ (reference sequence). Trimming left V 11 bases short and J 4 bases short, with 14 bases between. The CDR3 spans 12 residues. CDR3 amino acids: CAVLVRVTEAFF. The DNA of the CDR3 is TGTGCCGTCCTTGTGCGCGTCACTGAAGCTTTCTTT. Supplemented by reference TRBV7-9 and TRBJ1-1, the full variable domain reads DTGVSQNPRHKITKRGQNVTFRCDPISEHNRLYWYRQTLGQGPEFLTYFQNEAQLEKSRLLSDRFSAERPKGSFSTLEIQRTEQGDSAMYLCAVLVRVTEAFFGQGTRLTVV.